Following are 12 T cell receptor beta chains from one sample sequenced in a study of response to subunit inactivated influenza vaccine. One entry per CDR3 protein, called by TCRdb with MiXCR from the RT-PCR reads. The sample carries about 480,000 distinct CDR3 sequences, approximately 9.9% recorded once. The material sequenced was PBMCs from blood, taken roughly 48 days after vaccination. The receptors derive from a man in his fifties who received an inactivated influenza vaccine.

This clonotype was detected only a few times. This chain uses TRBV6-1 with TRBJ2-1; 7 positions match TRBD1. V lost 4 bases, J lost 4 bases, and 7 bases stayed unmatched. This CDR3 is 15 amino acids long. Germline values: CDR1 MNHNS, CDR2 SASEGT. CDR3 DNA: TGTGCCAGCAGTGCGGACAGGTATTGGTACAATGAGCAGTTCTTC. It specifies CASSADRYWYNEQFF.

This clonotype showed up just a few times. The rearrangement joins TRBV5-8 to TRBJ2-7; TRBD2 aligns across 8 bases. V lost 5 bases and J lost 2; bases outside the gene matches: 9. Germline CDR1 SGHTS, CDR2 YDEGEE. The CDR3 sequence is 15 residues long. CDR3 DNA: TGTGCCAGCAGGAGGATTGCGGGACTAGCCTACGAGCAGTACTTC. Translation gives CASRRIAGLAYEQYF.

The table lists this clonotype with many counts. The chain uses TRBV20-1 and TRBJ2-5; D not certain. The V end was cut by 7 bases, the J end by 1 base, with 7 bases between. Germline CDR1 reads DFQATT; CDR2 reads SNEGSKA (reference sequence). This CDR3 contains 11 residues. CDR3 sequence: CSDGGQETQYF. Here the CDR3 DNA reads TGCAGTGATGGCGGCCAAGAGACCCAGTACTTC.

This clonotype has a count of ten or more. The V gene is TRBV12-3 or TRBV12-4, the J gene TRBJ2-7, with D perhaps matching TRBD1 or TRBD2 (5 bases each). Trimming took 6 bases from V and 2 from J, leaving 14 bases between them. CDR3 length: 14 amino acids. The CDR3 coding sequence is TGTGCCAGCAGGTTCCGGGACGGGGCCTACGAGCAGTACTTC. Translation gives CASRFRDGAYEQYF.

This clonotype has at least ten counts. The chain uses TRBV5-8 and TRBJ1-3; D is undetermined. The CDR3 is made up of 16 amino acids. V dropped 0 bases and J dropped 0 bases, with 10 bases sitting between them. Per the germline V gene, CDR1 is SGHTS and CDR2 is YDEGEE. CDR3 protein: CASSLGRVFSGNTIYF. CDR3 in DNA: TGTGCCAGCAGCTTGGGTAGGGTGTTCTCTGGAAACACCATATATTTT.

This clonotype appeared a few times. The chain joins TRBV11-2 to TRBJ2-1; D possibly corresponds to TRBD1 (5 bases). Germline V gives CDR1 SGHAT, CDR2 FQNNGV. V was cut by 5 bases and J by 3 bases, with 14 bases left in between. The CDR3 loop spans 15 amino acids. CDR3 region: CASSPQLDIYNEQFF. The DNA for the CDR3 is TGTGCCAGCAGCCCTCAATTGGACATCTACAATGAGCAGTTCTTC.

This clonotype was picked up a small number of times. This chain connects TRBV20-1 to TRBJ1-2, with D maybe TRBD1 (5 bases). The CDR3 extends over 12 amino acids. Per germline, CDR1 DFQATT and CDR2 SNEGSKA (reference sequence). V was pared by 6 bases and J by 8 bases, with 16 bases between. CDR3 region: CSAEGTALGYTF. CDR3 nucleotide sequence: TGCAGTGCCGAAGGGACCGCACTCGGCTACACCTTC.

The sample holds many counts of this clonotype. This chain joins TRBV20-1 and TRBJ2-5, with D perhaps TRBD1 (6 bases). The CDR3 is 13 amino acids. Germline loops: CDR1 DFQATT, CDR2 SNEGSKA (reference sequence). Trimming shortened V by 3 bases and J by 3 bases, and 11 bases separated the two germline ends. CDR3 sequence: CSASRTEKETQYF. The CDR3 DNA reads as TGCAGTGCTAGTAGGACAGAGAAAGAGACCCAGTACTTC.

This clonotype was seen at least ten times. The J gene is TRBJ2-1, the V gene TRBV5-1; TRBD1 is a possible D gene (5 bases). CDR1 SGHRS and CDR2 YFSETQ come from the germline V gene. The CDR3 sequence is 15 residues long. The V and J ends lost 5 bases and 4 bases respectively, with 16 bases between them. CDR3 sequence: CASSSDRVEYNEQFF. CDR3 sequence (DNA): TGCGCCAGCAGTTCCGACAGAGTAGAGTACAATGAGCAGTTCTTC.

This clonotype appeared many times. CDR3 coding DNA: TGCAGTGCCCAACCCCGAGGGACTAGCGGGAGGGGTTCCTACAATGAGCAGTTCTTC. Its translation is CSAQPRGTSGRGSYNEQFF. The chain combines TRBV20-1 with TRBJ2-1, with 16 positions matching TRBD2. The CDR3 is 19 amino acids. The germline V gene has CDR1 DFQATT and CDR2 SNEGSKA (reference sequence). With V trimmed by 6 bases and J by 1 base, 12 bases remained unmatched.

This chain links TRBV12-3 or TRBV12-4 with TRBJ2-7, with D perhaps TRBD1 or TRBD2 (6 bases each). V dropped 1 base and J dropped 3 bases, with 10 bases sitting between them. This CDR3 is built from 14 residues. The CDR3 DNA is TGTGCCAGCAGTTTAGACGGGGGCGTCTACGAGCAGTACTTC. This translates into CASSLDGGVYEQYF.

The table lists this clonotype with a few counts. This chain joins TRBV12-3 or TRBV12-4 and TRBJ2-5; TRBD1 matches at 7 bases. J lost 4 bases, V lost 6 bases, and 11 bases had no gene match. The CDR3 contains 15 residues. The CDR3 sequence is CASSKQTGHGETQYF. Here the CDR3 DNA reads TGTGCCAGCAGCAAACAGACAGGGCATGGAGAGACCCAGTACTTC.